Below, one TCR beta chain is given with its context. This entry belongs to a study of OX40 agonist ivuxolimab in advanced cancers. Overall study: Each patient was given ivuxolimab into a vein every 2 weeks, at 0.01 to 10 mg/kg.

V lost 0 bases and J 7 bases, leaving 12 bases between the germline ends. The CDR3 spans 14 residues. Germline V gene sequence: CDR1 SGHDN, CDR2 FVKESK. Clones were sequenced by immunoSEQ multiplex PCR, and TCRdb holds only the in-frame ones, with some missing. The sample shows 100,000 to 150,000 clones, 80% to 95% of them seen only once. The sequenced sample was CD4+ or CD8+ T cells sorted from blood, obtained in a trial of the OX40 agonist ivuxolimab. V is TRBV14 and J is TRBJ1-2, with D possibly TRBD1 on 6 matching bases. The clonotype originates from an adult with an advanced solid tumor such as melanoma, head and neck, liver or kidney cancer. In nucleotides, the CDR3 is TGTGCCAGCAGCCAAGATACGGGACATTCTGGCTACACCTTC. Translating it yields CASSQDTGHSGYTF.